The 21 T cell receptor beta chains below all came from one sample that was sequenced in a study of siplizumab effects on memory and regulatory T cells. Their target antigens are unknown. A roughly six-day coculture at 37°C was performed with the mixed lymphocyte reaction cells. Libraries were prepared by immunoSEQ multiplex PCR; TCRdb keeps only in-frame clonotypes and omits some of them. The sample has roughly 5,000 clones; about 46% are singletons. The sequencing input was CFSE-low (dividing) CD8+ T cells sorted from an allogeneic mixed lymphocyte reaction. Source of these receptors: a human donor in good health; the cells came from an allogeneic mixed lymphocyte reaction. Some clones in this sample may be carry-over from other donors' samples.

J is TRBJ2-7 and V is TRBV28, with 11 positions matching TRBD1. This CDR3 comprises 14 residues. With V trimmed by 4 bases and J by 4 bases, 3 bases remained unmatched. Germline lookup yields CDR1 MDHEN and CDR2 SYDVKM. This chain's CDR3 is CASSYGQGAYEQYF. CDR3 in DNA: TGTGCCAGCAGTTACGGACAGGGGGCATACGAGCAGTACTTC.

This clone has more than one count but fewer than ten. V gene TRBV6-5 combines with J gene TRBJ2-2; D assignment may be TRBD1 or TRBD2 (5 bases each). Trimming left V 4 bases short and J 4 bases short, with 10 bases between. Germline V gene lookup returns CDR1 MNHEY and CDR2 SVGAGI. The CDR3 is 14 amino acids. DNA of the CDR3: TGTGCCAGCAGTTTCGGGACGACCACCGGGGAGCTGTTTTTT. Its protein is CASSFGTTTGELFF.

This clone was observed a single time. This chain connects TRBV11-2 to TRBJ2-1; 11 bases align to TRBD2. Germline V gene lookup returns CDR1 SGHAT and CDR2 FQNNGV. There are 17 residues in the CDR3. Trimming removed 0 bases from V and 8 bases from J; junction bases left unmatched: 9. CDR3 protein: CASSLDRTSGSIDEQFF. The CDR3 DNA reads as TGTGCCAGCAGCTTAGATCGTACTAGCGGGAGTATCGATGAGCAGTTCTTC.

This clone was seen only a few times. The chain links TRBV28 to TRBJ2-1, with 9 bases that match TRBD2. The V and J ends lost 1 base and 1 base, in that order; junction bases with no gene match: 5. This CDR3 has 17 residues. Germline V lookup: CDR1 MDHEN, CDR2 SYDVKM. For the CDR3, the DNA is TGTGCCAGCAGTTTATTCGGGCGGGGGGGGTCCTACAATGAGCAGTTCTTC. Protein: CASSLFGRGGSYNEQFF.

In nucleotides, the CDR3 is TGTGCCAGCTCACCGACCCGATTCACGAACACCGGGGAGCTGTTTTTT. Translation: CASSPTRFTNTGELFF. V gene TRBV18 combines with J gene TRBJ2-2; D gene ambiguous. The CDR3 is made up of 16 amino acids. Per germline, CDR1 KGHSH and CDR2 LQKENI. V was pared by 3 bases and J by 0 bases, with 11 bases between.

This clone was observed once. The chain is built from TRBV7-3 and TRBJ2-1; the match to TRBD2 covers 13 bases. V shed 3 bases, J shed 1 base, and the junction held 0 bases outside the gene matches. The germline V gene has CDR1 SGHTA and CDR2 FQGTGA. The CDR3 is 16 residues long. DNA of the CDR3: TGTGCCAGCAGCTTGGGACTAGCGGGATCCTACAATGAGCAGTTCTTC. Protein sequence: CASSLGLAGSYNEQFF.

This clone was observed once. The genes are TRBV4-1 and TRBJ2-7, with TRBD2 matching 10 bases. Germline lookup yields CDR1 MGHRA and CDR2 YSYEKL. The trim removed 4 bases at V and 4 bases at J, leaving 1 base unmatched. The length of the CDR3 is 13 residues. CDR3 residues: CASSPTSGYEQYF. CDR3 sequence (DNA): TGCGCCAGCAGCCCGACTAGCGGGTACGAGCAGTACTTC.

This clone was found a few times. V usage is TRBV7-9 and J usage is TRBJ2-1; the match to TRBD2 covers 7 bases. V gave up 8 bases and J gave up 3 bases; unmatched junction bases: 7. This CDR3 has 14 residues. Germline V gene sequence: CDR1 SEHNR, CDR2 FQNEAQ (reference sequence). The CDR3 DNA sequence: TGTGCCAGCCAGCGGGATGAGAGCTACAATGAGCAGTTCTTC. It is translated as CASQRDESYNEQFF.

The rearrangement links TRBV6-6 to TRBJ1-2; no clear D. Per germline, CDR1 MNHNY and CDR2 SVGAGI (reference sequence). Trimming removed 0 bases from V and 4 bases from J, with 9 bases in between. The CDR3 loop spans 14 amino acids. The CDR3 loop is CASSYSEGGYGYTF. CDR3 in DNA: TGTGCCAGCAGTTACTCGGAGGGTGGCTATGGCTACACCTTC.

This clone was seen more than once but under ten times. This rearrangement joins TRBV9 to TRBJ2-3; D not certain. CDR1 and CDR2 (germline): SGDLS, YYNGEE. Deletions cut 0 bases from V and 2 bases from J, with 10 bases between. The CDR3 has 15 residues. CDR3 residues: CASSVVPTNTDTQYF. CDR3 nucleotide sequence: TGTGCCAGCAGCGTAGTTCCGACCAACACAGATACGCAGTATTTT.

CDR3 sequence reads: CASSSPRQGVWDEQFF. Written as DNA, the CDR3 is TGTGCCAGCAGCTCACCCAGACAGGGGGTCTGGGATGAGCAGTTCTTC. The chain carries TRBV7-9 and TRBJ2-1; 9 positions agree with TRBD1. With 4 bases clipped from V and 8 bases from J, the junction kept 12 bases outside the gene matches. The CDR3 has 16 amino acids. Germline values: CDR1 SEHNR, CDR2 FQNEAQ (reference sequence).

V and J are TRBV29-1 and TRBJ1-2, with TRBD1 matching 8 bases. V lost 5 bases and J lost 5; bases outside the gene matches: 4. Germline V gene data show CDR1 as SQVTM and CDR2 as ANQGSEA. This CDR3 contains 12 residues. The CDR3 sequence: CSVLRGRYGYTF. In DNA form, the CDR3 reads TGCAGCGTTCTCAGGGGGCGGTATGGCTACACCTTC.

This clone was seen a handful of times. The chain recombines TRBV2 with TRBJ2-2; 13 nucleotides agree with TRBD2. The germline CDR1 and CDR2 sequences are SNHLY and FYNNEI. The CDR3 extends over 16 amino acids. After removal of 5 bases from V and 4 bases from J, the junction contained 4 bases not matched to a gene. The CDR3 loop reads CASSPGTSGITGELFF. The CDR3 region has the DNA TGTGCCAGCAGTCCCGGGACTAGCGGGATCACCGGGGAGCTGTTTTTT.

This clone was seen more than once but under ten times. CDR3 protein: CASSHEAGGWLGGELFF. CDR3 nucleotides: TGTGCCAGCAGCCACGAAGCGGGAGGATGGCTGGGCGGGGAGCTGTTTTTT. The chain joins TRBV4-2 to TRBJ2-2; 9 nucleotides match TRBD2. The V gene's germline CDR1 is LGHNA and CDR2 YNFKEQ. The V gene end was trimmed by 3 bases and the J gene end by 7 bases; junction bases not matched to a gene: 12. The CDR3 runs to 17 residues.

The genes are TRBV7-3 and TRBJ2-5; 9 bases are shared with TRBD2. CDR3 length: 16 amino acids. Germline V gene data show CDR1 as SGHTA and CDR2 as FQGTGA. With V trimmed by 4 bases and J by 5 bases, 11 bases remained unmatched. CDR3 loop: CASSSGTSRVSETQYF. The CDR3 DNA follows: TGTGCCAGCAGCTCTGGGACTAGCAGGGTTTCTGAGACCCAGTACTTC.

This clone is medium-sized within its sample. The chain couples TRBV19 to TRBJ2-7, with D perhaps TRBD1 (5 bases). Per germline, CDR1 LNHDA and CDR2 SQIVND (reference sequence). V was shortened by 3 bases and J by 0 bases, with 12 bases between the two germline ends. The length of the CDR3 is 15 residues. The CDR3 DNA reads TGTGCCAGTAGTATTCTTACAGGTAGCTCCTACGAGCAGTACTTC. Protein sequence: CASSILTGSSYEQYF. The entire variable domain, with the rest obtained from reference TRBV19 and TRBJ2-7, is as follows: DGGITQSPKYLFRKEGQNVTLSCEQNLNHDAMYWYRQDPGQGLRLIYYSQIVNDFQKGDIAEGYSVSREKKESFPLTVTSAQKNPTAFYLCASSILTGSSYEQYFGPGTRLTVT.

The chain carries TRBV19 and TRBJ1-6, with D possibly TRBD1 on 5 matching bases. V was trimmed by 5 bases and J by 8 bases, leaving 19 bases between them. Germline lookup yields CDR1 LNHDA and CDR2 SQIVND (reference sequence). The CDR3 has 16 amino acids. CDR3 loop: CASSPSSGTGHSPLHF. The CDR3 nucleotides are TGTGCCAGTAGTCCGAGTTCTGGGACCGGTCATTCACCCCTCCACTTT.

The J gene is TRBJ2-7, the V gene TRBV6-9; no clear D gene. CDR3 length: 13 residues. The V and J ends lost 6 bases and 5 bases respectively, with 14 bases between them. Germline V gives CDR1 MNHGY, CDR2 SVAAGI. CDR3 amino acids: CASRTGTVDEQYF. DNA of the CDR3: TGTGCCAGCAGAACCGGAACAGTCGACGAGCAGTACTTC.

The chain links TRBV11-2 to TRBJ2-7, with D perhaps TRBD1 (5 bases). The CDR3 is 14 residues long. Per the germline V gene, CDR1 is SGHAT and CDR2 is FQNNGV. Between the trimmed V and J ends, which lost 2 bases and 4 bases, there was a span of 12 bases. The CDR3 DNA is TGTGCCAGCAGCTTATTCCAGGGCGATTACGAGCAGTACTTC. Amino acid sequence: CASSLFQGDYEQYF.

Here the CDR3 reads CASSESGLAENTGELFF. The CDR3 DNA sequence: TGTGCCAGCAGTGAATCCGGGCTAGCGGAGAACACCGGGGAGCTGTTTTTT. The rearrangement links TRBV2 to TRBJ2-2, with 7 bases matching TRBD2. The CDR3 covers 17 residues. Per the germline V gene, CDR1 is SNHLY and CDR2 is FYNNEI. V lost 2 bases and J lost 1; bases outside the gene matches: 7.

The CDR3 region has the DNA TGCGCCAGCAGTGTGGCACTTGAGCAGTTCTTC. As protein: CASSVALEQFF. This chain connects TRBV10-2 to TRBJ2-1; D call uncertain. V was pared by 4 bases and J by 9 bases, with 7 bases between. Germline assignment: CDR1 WSHSY and CDR2 SAAADI. The CDR3 has 11 amino acids.